This T cell receptor (beta chain) came from a study of technical replicates of blood from a handful of donors. This clone was counted once. This table comes from immunoSEQ multiplex PCR, and its TCRdb copy is limited to in-frame clones, with some not included. This table has about 100,000 clones, approximately 95% appearing once. The germline V and J ends were trimmed by 2 bases and 4 bases, with 22 bases remaining between them. The germline V gene encodes CDR1 ENHRY and CDR2 SYGVKD. This CDR3 spans 18 amino acids. The chain is built from TRBV10-3 and TRBJ2-3, with D unresolved. Material for sequencing was T cells isolated from PBMCs. This TCR came from a human donor in good health. CDR3 DNA: TGTGCCATCAGTGAGGATCGAGTAGTTGGAGATTCTTCAGATACGCAGTATTTT. This codes for CAISEDRVVGDSSDTQYF.